This T cell receptor (beta chain) was observed in a study of blood T cell repertoires in COVID-19. At the level of the study: Samples taken during acute and convalescent COVID-19 were collected in the United States, Italy and Spain. PBMCs, B-cell-depleted T cells, or T cells were the source of the cDNA or gDNA that made up the material.

Only a few counts were recorded for this clone. The repertoire was sequenced with immunoSEQ multiplex PCR; TCRdb's copy has only in-frame clones and lacks some. The profile shows about 230,000 clones, around four fifths of them singletons. Sequenced sample: peripheral blood. This sequence was found in an older woman with active or convalescent COVID-19.

The CDR3 loop is CASSPGGYGNTIYF. DNA for the CDR3: TGTGCCAGCAGCCCCGGAGGGTATGGAAACACCATATATTTT. The chain links TRBV6-1 to TRBJ1-3, with D unresolved. Germline V gene data show CDR1 as MNHNS and CDR2 as SASEGT. V gave up 6 bases and J gave up 3 bases, with 12 bases separating them. This CDR3 has 14 residues.